Listed here are 5 T cell receptor beta chains from one sample, sequenced in a study of blood T cell repertoires in COVID-19 (dated by TCRdb to about 2020). Library preparation employed the immunoSEQ multiplex PCR assay. The table was pulled from immuneACCESS by TCRdb, which kept in-frame rearrangements only. Such tables lose some clones; where checked, under half of the loss comes from unresolved V genes, and the rest has no known cause. In this sample the table shows more than 200,000 clones, roughly 88% of which occur a single time. 1.4% of the sample is in the top ten clones. The sample taken for sequencing was peripheral blood. The receptors here all came from a woman aged 35 to 49 who had recovered from COVID-19.

The V and J genes are TRBV2 and TRBJ2-3; TRBD2 is a possible D gene (5 bases). The CDR3 totals 13 residues. Germline CDR1 and CDR2: SNHLY and FYNNEI. V lost 6 bases, J lost 4 bases, and 11 bases lay in between. In DNA form, the CDR3 reads TGTGCCAGCAGCGGGGTGGGAGCAGATACGCAGTATTTT. Translation gives CASSGVGADTQYF.

The chain couples TRBV6-5 to TRBJ2-1; D gene uncertain. With 4 bases removed from V and 4 bases from J, the gap between germline ends came to 8 bases. Germline assignment: CDR1 MNHEY and CDR2 SVGAGI. This CDR3 comprises 13 residues. The CDR3 bases are TGTGCCAGCAGTTTCCAGGCGTACAATGAGCAGTTCTTC. Translated: CASSFQAYNEQFF.

Only a few counts were recorded for this clone. Other DNA variants within this sample encode the same CDR3. This rearrangement joins TRBV12-3 or TRBV12-4 to TRBJ1-1; TRBD1 matches 10 bases. The J segment lost 4 bases and the V segment lost 6 bases, leaving 2 bases of the junction unmatched. CDR3 length equals 13 residues. For the CDR3, the DNA is TGTGCCAGCAGCTGGACAGGGGGCACTGAAGCTTTCTTT. This translates into CASSWTGGTEAFF.

This CDR3 is CASSPRTGGDTGELFF. For the CDR3, the DNA is TGTGCCAGCTCACCTCGGACAGGGGGCGACACCGGGGAGCTGTTTTTT. The rearrangement joins TRBV18 to TRBJ2-2; 11 bases agree with TRBD1. Per the germline V gene, CDR1 is KGHSH and CDR2 is LQKENI. Trimming took 3 bases from V and 3 from J; bases not matched to a gene: 3. There are 16 residues in the CDR3.

The V and J genes are TRBV9 and TRBJ2-5; TRBD1 matches 7 bases. CDR1 and CDR2 (germline): SGDLS, YYNGEE. V shed 3 bases and J 13 bases; nucleotides not matched to a gene: 21. The CDR3 consists of 16 residues. This CDR3 reads CASSELGTAASQLVYF. In nucleotides, the CDR3 is TGTGCCAGCAGCGAACTTGGGACAGCCGCCTCACAGTTGGTGTACTTC.